Given below is one T cell receptor (beta chain) in context. Its antigen is as yet unknown. This sample is part of a study of shared clonotypes between healthy human individuals. Study conclusions and caveats: Depth was large, yet rarefaction showed that sorted-subset sequencing was incomplete.

In CD8 memory, CD45RO+ cells were put together with CCR7-negative CD45RA+ TemRA cells. Sorted subsets were amplified in replicate PCRs using around 220 ng DNA, around 30,000 T cell genomes. The table came from immunoSEQ multiplex PCR; TCRdb's copy has only in-frame clones and leaves some out. Of about 330,000 clones listed, around 90% were seen once; the top ten hold 15% to 20%. The sequence derives from a man younger than 35 in good health. Sequences were obtained from memory CD8+ T cells sorted from blood. Noted subset: CD45RO+ cells pooled with CCR7-negative TemRA cells.

The CDR3 DNA sequence: TGCGCCAGCAGCCAACGCCCGGGCGGGAGTAGCTCCTACAATGAGCAGTTCTTC. This codes for CASSQRPGGSSSYNEQFF. V usage is TRBV4-3 and J usage is TRBJ2-1; the match to TRBD2 covers 7 bases. This CDR3 has 18 residues. Germline CDR1 is LGHNA and CDR2 is YSLEER. Unmatched junction bases numbered 10, after V lost 2 bases and J lost 0 bases.